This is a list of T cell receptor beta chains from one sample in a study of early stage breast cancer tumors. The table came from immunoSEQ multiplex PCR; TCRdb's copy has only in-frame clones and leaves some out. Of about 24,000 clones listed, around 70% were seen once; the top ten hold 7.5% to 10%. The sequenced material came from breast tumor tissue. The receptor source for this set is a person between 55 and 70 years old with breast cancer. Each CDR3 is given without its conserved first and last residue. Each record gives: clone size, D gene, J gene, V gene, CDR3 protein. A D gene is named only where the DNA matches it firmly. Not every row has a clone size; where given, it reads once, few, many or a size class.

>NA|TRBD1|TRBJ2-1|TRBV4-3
ASSQDRQGAVGEQF
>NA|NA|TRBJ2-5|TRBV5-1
ASSFTGGRETQY
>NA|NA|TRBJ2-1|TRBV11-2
ASSQTGYNEQF
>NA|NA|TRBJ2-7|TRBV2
ASSEDHRFSYEQY
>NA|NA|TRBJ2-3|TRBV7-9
ASSSLRGSGSTDTQY
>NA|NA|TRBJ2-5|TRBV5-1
ASKIVGPGETQY
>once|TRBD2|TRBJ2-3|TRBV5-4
ASSQHPGLAGPDTQY
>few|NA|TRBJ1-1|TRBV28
ASSPDFNTEAF
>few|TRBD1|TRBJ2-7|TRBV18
ASSPPDRVSYEQY
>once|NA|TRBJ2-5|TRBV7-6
ASSFELLEETQY
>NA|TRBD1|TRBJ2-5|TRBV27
ASSSQGAGQETQY
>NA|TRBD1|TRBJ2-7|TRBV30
AWSPGQGSYEQY
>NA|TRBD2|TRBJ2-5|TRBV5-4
ASMAGGGRETQY
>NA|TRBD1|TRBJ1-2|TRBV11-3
ASSWGQGALNYGYT
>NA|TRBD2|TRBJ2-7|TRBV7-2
ASSLEGGSHYEQY
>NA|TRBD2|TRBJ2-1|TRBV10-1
ASSAGVVHNEQF
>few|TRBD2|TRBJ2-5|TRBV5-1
ASSYLGLAGETQY
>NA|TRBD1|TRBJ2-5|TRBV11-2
ASSFPGQGFGETQY
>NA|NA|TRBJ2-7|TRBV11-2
ASRRWGSAGVVNEQY
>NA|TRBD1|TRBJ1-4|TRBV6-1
ASKRDRGNEKLF
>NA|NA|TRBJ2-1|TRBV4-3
ASSQEWREEQF
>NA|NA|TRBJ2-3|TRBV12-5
ASGLPPADTQY
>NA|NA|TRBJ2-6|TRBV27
ASSPTALSGANVLT
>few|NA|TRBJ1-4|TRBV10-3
ASTGGPTNEKLF
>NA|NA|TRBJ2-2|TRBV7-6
ASSSSWPQFGELF
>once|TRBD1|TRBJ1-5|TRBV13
ASSLGGGRSNQPQH
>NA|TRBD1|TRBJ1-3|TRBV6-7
ASSYDWDSLSGNTIY
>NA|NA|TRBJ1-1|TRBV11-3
ASSRPQGQGGVGAEAF
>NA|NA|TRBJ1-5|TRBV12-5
ASAQGSFSNQPQH
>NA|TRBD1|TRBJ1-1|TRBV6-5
ASSGTGGRGTEAF
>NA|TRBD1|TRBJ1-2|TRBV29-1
SAIGGTGLRYT
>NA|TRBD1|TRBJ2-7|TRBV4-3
ASRMSDRDRTNSYEQY
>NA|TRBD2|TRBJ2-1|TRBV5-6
ASSLEVTGGWYNEQF